In this sample, the clone carrying this T cell receptor (beta chain) turned up a few times. The CDR3 has 16 residues. The ends lost 5 bases at V and 1 base at J; junction bases unmatched: 4. This specimen belongs to a study of T-cell reconstitution after alpha-beta-depleted transplantation in children. Unique molecular identifiers were built into the TCRbeta library. MiXCR, run by TCRdb on the PCR reads, gives a single entry per CDR3 protein. The table shows about 400,000 distinct CDR3 sequences, with 20% occurring only once. The clonotype originates from a human donor who donated a stem cell graft to a child with acute myeloid leukemia. Here the sequenced sample was PBMCs from the stem cell graft donor, taken from the stem cell graft. The chain couples TRBV12-3 or TRBV12-4 to TRBJ2-1, with 11 bases fitting TRBD2. CDR3 loop: CASSVSGRASYNEQFF. As DNA, the CDR3 is TGTGCCAGCAGTGTTAGCGGGAGGGCGTCCTACAATGAGCAGTTCTTC.